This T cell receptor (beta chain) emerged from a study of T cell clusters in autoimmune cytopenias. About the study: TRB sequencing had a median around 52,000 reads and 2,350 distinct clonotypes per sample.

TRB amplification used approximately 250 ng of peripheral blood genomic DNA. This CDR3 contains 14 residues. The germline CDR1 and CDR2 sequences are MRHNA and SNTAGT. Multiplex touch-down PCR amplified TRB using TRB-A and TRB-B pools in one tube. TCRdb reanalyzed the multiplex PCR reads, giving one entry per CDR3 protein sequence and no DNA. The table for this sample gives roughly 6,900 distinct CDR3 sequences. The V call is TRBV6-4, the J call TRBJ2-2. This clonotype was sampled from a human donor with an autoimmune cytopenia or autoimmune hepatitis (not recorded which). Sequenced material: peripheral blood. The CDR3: CASSKTPSTGELFF.